The 31 T cell receptor beta chains reported below all come from one sample, sequenced in a study of tumor and adjacent non-tumor tissue in lung cancer. A modified ARM-PCR protocol with three rounds of nested PCR amplified TCRbeta. TCRdb independently ran MiXCR on the multiplex PCR reads; one entry per CDR3 protein. The sample consists of tens of thousands of distinct CDR3 sequences, about 70% of them appearing once. This sample's RNA came from whole unsorted tissue. Sequencing was carried out using lung tumor tissue. These TCRs come from a man aged 55 to 70 with non-small cell lung cancer.

This clonotype was seen just once. This may be a read error: a much more frequent sequence differs by one nucleotide. The V call is TRBV30, the J call TRBJ1-1, with D hard to call. The CDR3 loop spans 12 amino acids. CDR1 GTSNPN and CDR2 SVGIG come from the germline V gene (reference sequence). The V end was cut by 0 bases, the J end by 9 bases, with 11 bases between. This chain's CDR3 is CAWSVGYPKAFF. CDR3 in DNA: TGTGCCTGGAGTGTAGGATATCCTAAAGCTTTCTTT.

This clonotype was counted many times. The chain uses TRBV28 and TRBJ2-1; D is undetermined. The CDR3 extends over 14 amino acids. Germline values: CDR1 MDHEN, CDR2 SYDVKM. V dropped 4 bases and J dropped 1 base, with 8 bases sitting between them. CDR3 residues: CASSWPGSYNEQFF. The CDR3 DNA is TGTGCCAGCAGTTGGCCGGGTTCCTACAATGAGCAGTTCTTC.

In this sample, this clonotype turned up a few times. A much larger clonotype is one base distant, so this may be a read error. The rearrangement links TRBV5-4 to TRBJ2-5; possibly TRBD2 for D (6 bases). This CDR3 region has 14 residues. The germline V gene has CDR1 SGHNT and CDR2 YYREEE (reference sequence). The CDR3 protein is CASNLELAQETQYF. The CDR3 region has the DNA TGTGCCAGCAACTTGGAACTAGCCCAAGAGACCCAGTACTTC.

Comment on this clonotype: A read error may explain this, as a much larger clone is one base away. V is TRBV12-5 and J is TRBJ1-6; D is uncertain. This CDR3 has 14 amino acids. Between the trimmed V and J ends, which lost 7 bases and 3 bases, there was a span of 10 bases. Germline V gene sequence: CDR1 LGHNT, CDR2 FRNRAP. CDR3 loop: CASALVVYNSPLHF. For the CDR3, the DNA is TGTGCTAGTGCCTTAGTGGTCTATAATTCACCCCTCCACTTT.

Remarks on this clonotype: A read error is possible here, since a much larger clone lies one base away. The chain is built from TRBV7-9 and TRBJ2-3; 9 bases line up with TRBD2. CDR3 size: 16 residues. CDR1 is SEHNR and CDR2 is FQNEAQ in the germline V gene (reference sequence). Written as DNA, the CDR3 is TGTGCCAGCGGGCATGAGGGTAGCGGGAGTGCAGATATGCAGTATTTT. Translation: CASGHEGSGSADMQYF.

This clonotype is medium-sized within its sample. V usage is TRBV29-1 and J usage is TRBJ2-3; D might be TRBD2 (5 bases). Germline V CDR1 and CDR2: SQVTM, ANQGSEA. The ends were cut back, 4 bases at V and 1 base at J, with 6 bases in the middle. The CDR3 totals 12 residues. CDR3: CSVGTGTDTQYF. The DNA of the CDR3 is TGCAGCGTTGGGACTGGCACAGATACGCAGTATTTT.

A remark on this clonotype: A much larger clone lies one base from this, so it may be a read error. CDR3 sequence reads: CASSLGTESAYEQYF. The CDR3 DNA reads as TGCGCCAGCAGCTTGGGCACAGAGTCAGCCTACGAGCAGTACTTC. This chain links TRBV5-1 with TRBJ2-7, with no clear D. Trimming stripped 0 bases from V and 2 bases from J, with 12 bases between. The CDR3 contains 15 residues. CDR1 and CDR2 from the germline V gene are SGHRS and YFSETQ.

Details on this clonotype: At one end, the junction sequence differs from germline, possibly due to a read error. The chain has TRBV6-2 or TRBV6-3 and TRBJ1-5, with D perhaps matching TRBD1 (5 bases). In germline, CDR1 is MNHEY, CDR2 SVGEGT. The CDR3 totals 17 residues. DNA of the CDR3: TGTGCCAGCAGTTACGGCGAGGGACTGGGAAGCAATCAGCCCCCGCATTTT. This sequence encodes CASSYGEGLGSNQPPHF.

Of note for this clonotype: A much larger clone is a single base away; this may be a read error. The chain carries TRBV6-1 and TRBJ1-2, with a tentative D call TRBD1 (6 bases). Per the germline V gene, CDR1 is MNHNS and CDR2 is SASEGT. The CDR3 totals 15 residues. The chain's CDR3 is CVSSEEWTASYGYTF. DNA of the CDR3: TGTGTCAGCAGTGAAGAATGGACAGCTTCTTATGGCTACACCTTC.

This clonotype was observed at least ten times. The chain links TRBV20-1 to TRBJ2-3; 9 nucleotides agree with TRBD2. Germline-derived CDR1 and CDR2 are DFQATT and SNEGSKA (reference sequence). J was trimmed by 1 base and V by 6 bases; bases with no gene match: 11. The CDR3 contains 16 residues. The CDR3 loop is CSARASGGSGTDTQYF. CDR3 bases: TGCAGTGCCAGGGCCAGCGGGGGGTCGGGCACAGATACGCAGTATTTT.

The sample holds many counts of this clonotype. The chain joins TRBV6-6 to TRBJ2-7, with 11 bases fitting TRBD2. The junction had 9 bases not matched to a gene; V was cut back by 11 bases and J by 3 bases. Germline V gene data show CDR1 as MNHNY and CDR2 as SVGAGI (reference sequence). The CDR3 spans 14 residues. The CDR3 sequence is CAGTPLAGGYEQYF. For the CDR3, the DNA is TGTGCCGGCACTCCTCTAGCGGGGGGCTACGAGCAGTACTTC.

To note about this clonotype: Since no conserved phenylalanine or tryptophan closes the CDR3, a read error is the likely cause. The rearrangement uses TRBV7-8 and TRBJ1-1, with D possibly TRBD1 on 5 matching bases. CDR1 and CDR2 (germline): SGHVS, FQNEAQ. CDR3 length: 15 amino acids. V lost 5 bases to trimming and J lost 5 bases, with 18 bases between them. The CDR3 here is CASSVSGARGTEAFY. In DNA form, the CDR3 reads TGTGCCAGCAGCGTTTCTGGGGCCCGAGGGACTGAAGCTTTCTAT.

The chain joins TRBV11-1 to TRBJ2-7; possibly TRBD2 for D (5 bases). Between the trimmed V and J ends, which lost 5 bases and 5 bases, there was a span of 13 bases. Germline V gene sequence: CDR1 SGHAT, CDR2 FQDESV (reference sequence). The CDR3 loop spans 13 amino acids. CDR3 sequence reads: CASSPRLSHEQYF. CDR3 nucleotides: TGTGCCAGCAGCCCCCGACTAAGCCACGAGCAGTACTTC.

The chain couples TRBV29-1 to TRBJ2-7; unclear D gene. V was cut by 5 bases and J by 3 bases, with 8 bases left in between. The CDR3 runs to 11 residues. Germline loops: CDR1 SQVTM, CDR2 ANQGSEA. CDR3 sequence reads: CSVQLRYEQYF. Here the CDR3 DNA reads TGCAGCGTTCAGCTCCGCTACGAGCAGTACTTC.

Remarks on this clonotype: One junction end disagrees with the germline gene, perhaps due to a read error. The chain is built from TRBV4-2 and TRBJ2-5; 7 bases are a match to TRBD2. Germline V lookup: CDR1 LGHNA, CDR2 YNFKEQ. The CDR3 is made up of 20 amino acids. CDR3 in amino acids: CASSQIPPGGAGGSQEIQYF. CDR3 coding DNA: TGTGCCAGCAGCCAAATTCCCCCCGGAGGTGCTGGCGGGAGCCAAGAGATCCAGTACTTC.

This chain connects TRBV7-8 to TRBJ1-2; D remains unclear. The CDR3 length is 13 residues. With 1 base removed from V and 7 bases from J, the gap between germline ends came to 10 bases. Germline loops: CDR1 SGHVS, CDR2 FQNEAQ. The CDR3 reads CASSLGAGCGYTF. CDR3 coding DNA: TGTGCCAGCAGCTTAGGGGCCGGCTGTGGCTACACCTTC. Filled out from reference TRBV7-8 and TRBJ1-2, the complete variable domain reads GAGVSQSPRYKVAKRGQDVALRCDPISGHVSLFWYQQALGQGPEFLTYFQNEAQLDKSGLPSDRFFAERPEGSVSTLKIQRTQQEDSAVYLCASSLGAGCGYTFGSGTRLTVV.

About this clonotype itself: The junction differs from germline at one of its ends, possibly a read error. The chain uses TRBV10-3 and TRBJ1-2; D may be TRBD1 (6 bases). The CDR3 runs to 13 residues. In germline, CDR1 is ENHRY, CDR2 SYGVKD. The CDR3 DNA reads TGTGCCATCAGCGGGACATGTGGCTATGGTTACACCTTC. It encodes CAISGTCGYGYTF.

This clonotype was seen at least ten times. This chain uses TRBV29-1 with TRBJ1-2; D is possibly TRBD1 (5 bases). CDR3 length: 13 residues. Looked up from germline, CDR1 is SQVTM and CDR2 is ANQGSEA. Trimming took off 4 bases at V and 0 bases at J, with 9 bases between the two ends. DNA of the CDR3: TGCAGCGTTGGGGACGGACCTAACTATGGCTACACCTTC. Amino acid sequence: CSVGDGPNYGYTF.

For this clonotype: A junction end diverges from the germline sequence, so it may reflect a read error. This rearrangement joins TRBV4-2 to TRBJ2-7, with TRBD2 identical over 9 bases. CDR1 and CDR2 (germline): LGHNA, YNFKEQ. CDR3 size: 17 residues. CDR3 DNA sequence: TGTGCCAACAGCCAAGATGATTCCGGACTAGCGTCATACGAGCAGTACTTC. It yields the protein CANSQDDSGLASYEQYF.

This chain connects TRBV20-1 to TRBJ2-3; 8 nucleotides match TRBD1. CDR1 and CDR2 (germline): DFQATT, SNEGSKA (reference sequence). V shed 3 bases and J 0 bases; nucleotides not matched to a gene: 2. The CDR3 is made up of 14 amino acids. CDR3 protein: CSASSGGSTDTQYF. As DNA, the CDR3 is TGCAGTGCTAGTTCAGGGGGCAGCACAGATACGCAGTATTTT.

Concerning this clonotype itself: The junction differs from germline at one of its ends, possibly a read error. The chain links TRBV5-4 to TRBJ2-2; weak D call: TRBD1 (8 bases). The CDR3 is 13 residues long. Germline V gives CDR1 SGHNT, CDR2 YYREEE (reference sequence). In nucleotides, the CDR3 is TGTGCCAGCGGAGGGGACAGGAGCGGGGAGCTGGTTTTT. It specifies CASGGDRSGELVF.

A few counts support this clonotype. The V call is TRBV7-3, the J call TRBJ2-3; 13 bases map to TRBD2. CDR3 length equals 16 residues. V lost 0 bases, J lost 3 bases, and 0 bases stayed unmatched. Germline V gives CDR1 SGHTA, CDR2 FQGTGA. The CDR3 region has the DNA TGTGCCAGCAGCTTAACACTAGCGGGGGGGACAGATACGCAGTATTTT. Protein: CASSLTLAGGTDTQYF.

There are many counts of this clonotype. The chain carries TRBV7-2 and TRBJ2-5; maybe TRBD1 (6 bases). The V gene's germline CDR1 is SGHTA and CDR2 FQGNSA. The V and J ends lost 8 bases and 4 bases respectively, with 17 bases between them. This CDR3 comprises 14 residues. The CDR3 DNA reads as TGTGCCAGCGGAAAACAGGGTTCCCTAGAGACCCAGTACTTC. This codes for CASGKQGSLETQYF.

About this clonotype itself: A junction end diverges from the germline sequence, so it may reflect a read error. The rearrangement links TRBV11-1 to TRBJ1-4; a possible D gene is TRBD1 (6 bases). CDR1 is SGHAT, CDR2 FQDESV, per germline (reference sequence). The CDR3 consists of 16 residues. The CDR3 protein is CASSHARQVKDEKLFF. The CDR3 nucleotides are TGTGCCAGCAGCCACGCTCGACAGGTGAAGGATGAAAAGCTGTTTTTT. The full variable domain, its missing parts supplied by reference TRBV11-1 and TRBJ1-4, is EAEVAQSPRYKITEKSQAVAFWCDPISGHATLYWYRQILGQGPELLVQFQDESVVDDSQLPKDRFSAERLKGVDSTLKIQPAELGDSAMYLCASSHARQVKDEKLFFGSGTQLSVL.

This clonotype was recorded only once. A much larger clone lies a single base off, so this may be a read error. The V call is TRBV5-1, the J call TRBJ2-2; the D is unclear. The CDR3 contains 15 residues. CDR1 is SGHRS, CDR2 YFSETQ, per germline. DNA for the CDR3: TGCGCCAGCAGCTTGGAATGGCAGAACACCTGGGAGCTGTTTTTT. Translated: CASSLEWQNTWELFF.

Turning to this clonotype: At one end the junction does not follow the germline gene, possibly because of a read error. J is TRBJ2-1 and V is TRBV12-3 or TRBV12-4; 9 nucleotides align to TRBD2. The length of the CDR3 is 15 residues. The CDR3 spells CASSFARGGYNAQFF. The CDR3 region has the DNA TGTGCCAGCAGCTTTGCGCGGGGGGGCTACAATGCGCAGTTCTTC.

Here the CDR3 DNA reads TGTGCCAGCAGCCAAGTGCAGACTAGCGGACCGTTAGCCAAAAACATTCAGTACTTC. Translating gives CASSQVQTSGPLAKNIQYF. The chain couples TRBV4-2 to TRBJ2-4, with 9 nucleotides matching TRBD2. Germline loops: CDR1 LGHNA, CDR2 YNFKEQ. The CDR3 is made up of 19 amino acids. J gave up 0 bases and V 1 base, and 10 bases lay outside the gene matches.

As for this clonotype: One end of the junction is discordant with germline, which a read error may explain. The chain links TRBV12-3 or TRBV12-4 to TRBJ1-2, with D perhaps matching TRBD1 (6 bases). CDR3 length: 12 amino acids. CDR3 nucleotide sequence: TGTGCCAGCAGCATGGACAGCTATGGGTACACCTTC. Translating gives CASSMDSYGYTF.

Points on this clonotype: The germline gene is not matched at one end of the junction; a read error may be the cause. The chain uses TRBV7-3 and TRBJ2-1; 9 bases line up with TRBD2. Germline-derived CDR1 and CDR2 are SGHTA and FQGTGA. This CDR3 is 18 amino acids long. The CDR3 here is CACSHSTVTSGLHNEQFF. DNA of the CDR3: TGTGCCTGCAGCCATTCGACAGTAACTAGCGGGTTACACAATGAGCAGTTCTTC.

The chain carries TRBV5-1 and TRBJ2-1, with 10 bases fitting TRBD2. CDR1 SGHRS and CDR2 YFSETQ come from the germline V gene. The CDR3 is 14 amino acids. V dropped 2 bases and J dropped 8; count of bases not matched to a gene: 4. CDR3 region: CASSFSGTSDEQFF. CDR3 bases: TGCGCCAGCAGCTTCTCCGGGACTAGCGATGAGCAGTTCTTC.

With regard to this clonotype: One end of the junction varies from germline; a read error may be responsible. This chain joins TRBV12-3 or TRBV12-4 and TRBJ1-6; no clear D gene. The CDR3 has 12 amino acids. The CDR3 sequence: CAGSPPRSSLHF. DNA of the CDR3: TGTGCCGGCAGCCCGCCTAGGTCATCCCTCCACTTT.